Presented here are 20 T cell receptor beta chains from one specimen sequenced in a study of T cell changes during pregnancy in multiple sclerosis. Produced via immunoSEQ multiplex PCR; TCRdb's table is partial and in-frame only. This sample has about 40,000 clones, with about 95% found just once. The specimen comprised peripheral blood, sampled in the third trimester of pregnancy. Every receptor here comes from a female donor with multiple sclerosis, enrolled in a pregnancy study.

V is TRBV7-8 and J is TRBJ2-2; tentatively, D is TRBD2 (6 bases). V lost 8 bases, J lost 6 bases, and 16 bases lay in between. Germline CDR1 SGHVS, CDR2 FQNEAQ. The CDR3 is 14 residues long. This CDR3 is CASSLARRPGELFF. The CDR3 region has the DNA TGTGCCAGCTCCCTAGCGAGGCGACCCGGGGAGCTGTTTTTT.

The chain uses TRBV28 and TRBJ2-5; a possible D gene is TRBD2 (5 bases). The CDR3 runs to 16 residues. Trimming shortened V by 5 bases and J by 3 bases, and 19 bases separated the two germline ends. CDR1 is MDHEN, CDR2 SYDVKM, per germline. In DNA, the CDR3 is TGTGCCAGCAGTCCTACCCTTACTAGTAAGAAAGAGACCCAGTACTTC. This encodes CASSPTLTSKKETQYF.

The CDR3 bases are TGCGCCAGCAGCTTTTCCAGGACACTGAACACTGAAGCTTTCTTT. Protein product: CASSFSRTLNTEAFF. This sequence joins TRBV5-1 and TRBJ1-1, with D maybe TRBD1 (5 bases). CDR1 is SGHRS and CDR2 is YFSETQ in the germline V gene. The CDR3 runs to 15 residues. V lost 2 bases to trimming and J lost 0 bases, with 11 bases between them.

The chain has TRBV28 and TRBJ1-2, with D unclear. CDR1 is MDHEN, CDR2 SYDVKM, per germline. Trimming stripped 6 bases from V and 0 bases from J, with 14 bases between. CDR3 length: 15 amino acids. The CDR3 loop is CASRQRQISNYGYTF. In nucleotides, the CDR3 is TGTGCCAGCAGGCAAAGACAAATATCTAACTATGGCTACACCTTC.

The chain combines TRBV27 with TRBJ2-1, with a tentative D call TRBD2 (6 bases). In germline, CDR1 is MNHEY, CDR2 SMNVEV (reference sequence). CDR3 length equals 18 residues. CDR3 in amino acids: CATTGDAGWYGKYNEQFF. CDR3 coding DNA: TGTGCAACCACGGGAGACGCAGGGTGGTACGGAAAGTACAATGAGCAGTTCTTC.

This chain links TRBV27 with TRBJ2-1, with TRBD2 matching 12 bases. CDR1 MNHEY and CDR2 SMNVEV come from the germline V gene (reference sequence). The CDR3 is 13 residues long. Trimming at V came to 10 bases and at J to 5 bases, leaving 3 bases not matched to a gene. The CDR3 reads CATTSGGHNEQFF. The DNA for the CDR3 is TGTGCCACGACTAGCGGGGGACACAATGAGCAGTTCTTC.

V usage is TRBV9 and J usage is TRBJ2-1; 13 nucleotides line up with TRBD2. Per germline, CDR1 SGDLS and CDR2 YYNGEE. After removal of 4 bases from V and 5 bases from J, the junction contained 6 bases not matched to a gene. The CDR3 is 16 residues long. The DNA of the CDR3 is TGTGCCAGCAGCACGACTAGCGGGGGGCTCAACAATGAGCAGTTCTTC. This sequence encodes CASSTTSGGLNNEQFF.

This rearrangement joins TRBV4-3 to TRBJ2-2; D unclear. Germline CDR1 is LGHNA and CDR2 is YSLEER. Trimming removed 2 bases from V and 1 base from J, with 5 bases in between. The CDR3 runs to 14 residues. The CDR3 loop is CASSQTGNTGELFF. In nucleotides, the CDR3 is TGCGCCAGCAGCCAAACGGGGAACACCGGGGAGCTGTTTTTT.

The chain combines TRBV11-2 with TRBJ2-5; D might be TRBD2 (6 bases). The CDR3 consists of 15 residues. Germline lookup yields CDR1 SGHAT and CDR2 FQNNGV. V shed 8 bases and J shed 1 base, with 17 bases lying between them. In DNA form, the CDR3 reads TGTGCCAGCCGACCGGTGGCGGGAAGCCAAGAGACCCAGTACTTC. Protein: CASRPVAGSQETQYF. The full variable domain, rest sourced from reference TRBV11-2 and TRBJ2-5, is EAGVAQSPRYKIIEKRQSVAFWCNPISGHATLYWYQQILGQGPKLLIQFQNNGVVDDSQLPKDRFSAERLKGVDSTLKIQPAKLEDSAVYLCASRPVAGSQETQYFGPGTRLLVL.

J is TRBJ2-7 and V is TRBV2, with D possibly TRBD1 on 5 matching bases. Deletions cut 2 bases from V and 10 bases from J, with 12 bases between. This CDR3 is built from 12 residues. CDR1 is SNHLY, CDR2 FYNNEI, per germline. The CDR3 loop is CASSEWSGYQYF. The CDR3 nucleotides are TGTGCCAGCAGTGAATGGTCAGGGTATCAGTACTTC.

The CDR3 sequence is CASSPDRGDSGNYGYTF. CDR3 bases: TGCGCCAGCAGCCCCGACAGGGGAGATTCGGGAAACTATGGCTACACCTTC. This chain connects TRBV4-1 to TRBJ1-2; 8 bases line up with TRBD1. The CDR3 length is 17 residues. V shed 4 bases and J 2 bases; nucleotides not matched to a gene: 12. CDR1 and CDR2 from the germline V gene are MGHRA and YSYEKL.

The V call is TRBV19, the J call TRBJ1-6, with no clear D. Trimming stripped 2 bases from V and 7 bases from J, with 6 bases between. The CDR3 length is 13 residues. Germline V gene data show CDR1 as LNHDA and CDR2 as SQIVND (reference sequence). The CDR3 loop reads CASSIPGNSPLHF. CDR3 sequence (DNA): TGTGCCAGTAGTATACCGGGGAATTCACCCCTCCACTTT.

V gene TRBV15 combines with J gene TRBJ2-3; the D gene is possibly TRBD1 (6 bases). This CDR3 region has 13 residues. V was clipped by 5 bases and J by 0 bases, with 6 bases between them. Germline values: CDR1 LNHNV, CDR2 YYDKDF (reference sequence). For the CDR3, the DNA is TGTGCCACCAGCCAGGGGAGCACAGATACGCAGTATTTT. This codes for CATSQGSTDTQYF.

The CDR3 region is CASSSILVRGVLYEQYF. The CDR3 coding sequence is TGTGCCAGCAGCTCTATATTGGTGCGGGGAGTTTTATACGAGCAGTACTTC. This chain connects TRBV7-7 to TRBJ2-7; perhaps TRBD2 as D (6 bases). Per the germline V gene, CDR1 is SSHAT and CDR2 is FNYEAQ (reference sequence). The CDR3 has 17 residues. Deletions cut 4 bases from V and 4 bases from J, with 23 bases between.

The CDR3 nucleotides are TGTGCCAGCAGTTCCCCCCGCGGGGTGAGCGGGAGGGCAACAGATACGCAGTATTTT. Amino acids: CASSSPRGVSGRATDTQYF. This sequence joins TRBV27 and TRBJ2-3; 10 positions agree with TRBD2. CDR1 MNHEY and CDR2 SMNVEV come from the germline V gene (reference sequence). Unmatched junction bases numbered 16, after V lost 4 bases and J lost 3 bases. This CDR3 has 19 amino acids.

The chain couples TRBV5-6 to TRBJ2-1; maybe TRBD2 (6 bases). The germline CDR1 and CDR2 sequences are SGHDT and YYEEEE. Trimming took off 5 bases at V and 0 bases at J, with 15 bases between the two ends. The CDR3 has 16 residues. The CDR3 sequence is CASRSWGLSSYNEQFF. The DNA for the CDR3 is TGTGCCAGCAGGTCTTGGGGACTCAGCTCCTACAATGAGCAGTTCTTC.

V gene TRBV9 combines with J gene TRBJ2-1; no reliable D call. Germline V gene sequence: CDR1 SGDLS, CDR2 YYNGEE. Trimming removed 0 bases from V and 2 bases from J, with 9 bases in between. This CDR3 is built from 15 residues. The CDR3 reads CASSVGQVAYNEQFF. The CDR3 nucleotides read TGTGCCAGCAGCGTAGGTCAGGTAGCCTACAATGAGCAGTTCTTC. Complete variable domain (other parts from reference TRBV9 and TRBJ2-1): DSGVTQTPKHLITATGQRVTLRCSPRSGDLSVYWYQQSLDQGLQFLIQYYNGEERAKGNILERFSAQQFPDLHSELNLSSLELGDSALYFCASSVGQVAYNEQFFGPGTRLTVL.

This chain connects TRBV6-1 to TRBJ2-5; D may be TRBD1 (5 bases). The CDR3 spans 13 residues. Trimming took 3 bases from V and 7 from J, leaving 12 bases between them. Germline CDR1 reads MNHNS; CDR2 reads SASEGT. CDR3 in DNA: TGTGCCAGCAGTGACGGTGCTCAGGGGACCCAGTACTTC. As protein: CASSDGAQGTQYF.

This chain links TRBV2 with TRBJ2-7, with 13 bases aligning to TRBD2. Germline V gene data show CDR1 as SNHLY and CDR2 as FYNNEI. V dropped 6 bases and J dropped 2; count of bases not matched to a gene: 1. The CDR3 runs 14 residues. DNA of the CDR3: TGTGCCAGCAGGGGGACTAGCGGGACCTACGAGCAGTACTTC. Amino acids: CASRGTSGTYEQYF.

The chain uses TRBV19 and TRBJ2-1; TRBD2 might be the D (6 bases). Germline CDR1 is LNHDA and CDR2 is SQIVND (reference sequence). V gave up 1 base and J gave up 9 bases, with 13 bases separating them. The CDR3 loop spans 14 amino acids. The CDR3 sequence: CASSIGGMGVEQFF. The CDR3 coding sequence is TGTGCCAGTAGTATAGGCGGGATGGGGGTTGAGCAGTTCTTC.